The 21 T cell receptor beta chains presented below share a single source sample, sequenced in a study of a mutant IDH1 vaccine in newly diagnosed glioma. These receptors' antigens are unknown. Clones were read by immunoSEQ multiplex PCR, and TCRdb kept only the in-frame ones, dropping some. The sample records some 61,000 clones, roughly 84% being singletons. The time point denotes: week 35, safety follow-up. A single vaccine dose contained 300 ug of mutant IDH1 20-mer peptide, and topical imiquimod was used with it. The sequencing used PBMCs, collected from a glioma patient whose treatment included an IDH1 peptide vaccine. The receptor source for this set is a man aged 18 to 35 with glioma.

The J gene is TRBJ1-3, the V gene TRBV7-9; no definite D call. V was trimmed by 4 bases and J by 3 bases, leaving 13 bases between them. CDR3 size: 15 residues. Per germline, CDR1 SEHNR and CDR2 FQNEAQ (reference sequence). The CDR3: CASSSKVWGGNTIYF. Here the CDR3 DNA reads TGTGCCAGCAGCTCGAAGGTTTGGGGTGGAAACACCATATATTTT.

The chain has TRBV7-9 and TRBJ2-1, with a possible D match to TRBD2 (5 bases). Germline assignment: CDR1 SEHNR and CDR2 FQNEAQ (reference sequence). There are 14 residues in the CDR3. Trimming stripped 7 bases from V and 12 bases from J, with 22 bases between. CDR3 DNA: TGTGCCAGCACCCTACTAGGGCCTCTACACGGGCAGTTCTTC. Amino acids: CASTLLGPLHGQFF. The full variable domain, with the rest looked up from reference TRBV7-9 and TRBJ2-1, is DTGVSQNPRHKITKRGQNVTFRCDPISEHNRLYWYRQTLGQGPEFLTYFQNEAQLEKSRLLSDRFSAERPKGSFSTLEIQRTEQGDSAMYLCASTLLGPLHGQFFGPGTRLTVL.

This clone was seen only once. This chain uses TRBV6-5 with TRBJ1-1, with a weak D call TRBD1 (6 bases). The CDR3 is 14 amino acids. The V gene's germline CDR1 is MNHEY and CDR2 SVGAGI. V lost 2 bases to trimming and J lost 1 base, with 8 bases between them. For the CDR3, the DNA is TGTGCCAGCAGTTACGGGACACCGAACACTGAAGCTTTCTTT. Protein product: CASSYGTPNTEAFF.

The chain is built from TRBV5-1 and TRBJ1-5; possibly TRBD1 for D (5 bases). Germline values: CDR1 SGHRS, CDR2 YFSETQ. The ends were cut back, 0 bases at V and 7 bases at J, with 14 bases in the middle. This CDR3 comprises 15 residues. The DNA for the CDR3 is TGCGCCAGCAGCTTGGACGTGGGGGAGAACCAGCCCCAGCATTTT. This encodes CASSLDVGENQPQHF.

The V gene is TRBV5-1, the J gene TRBJ1-1; D remains unclear. Trimming pared 0 bases from V and 4 bases from J, leaving 1 base between. The length of the CDR3 is 11 residues. Germline CDR1 reads SGHRS; CDR2 reads YFSETQ. The CDR3 loop reads CASSLATEAFF. The DNA of the CDR3 is TGCGCCAGCAGCTTGGCCACTGAAGCTTTCTTT.

Here the CDR3 DNA reads TGTGCCAGTAGTATGGTGACTAGCGGCTACAATGAGCAGTTCTTC. Its protein product is CASSMVTSGYNEQFF. The chain carries TRBV19 and TRBJ2-1, with 9 bases matching TRBD2. Germline V gives CDR1 LNHDA, CDR2 SQIVND (reference sequence). Trimming took 3 bases from V and 3 from J; bases not matched to a gene: 3. The CDR3 covers 15 residues.

CDR3 protein: CASSLRGRPEQYF. CDR3 in DNA: TGTGCCAGCAGCTTACGGGGGAGACCCGAGCAGTACTTC. The gene calls are TRBV7-9 and TRBJ2-7, with a tentative D call TRBD2 (6 bases). CDR1 is SEHNR and CDR2 is FQNEAQ in the germline V gene (reference sequence). CDR3 length: 13 residues. Deletions cut 2 bases from V and 6 bases from J, with 11 bases between.

This clone appeared once. The genes are TRBV9 and TRBJ1-2; 7 bases fit TRBD1. Per germline, CDR1 SGDLS and CDR2 YYNGEE. This CDR3 has 13 amino acids. After removal of 3 bases from V and 8 bases from J, the junction contained 7 bases not matched to a gene. CDR3 coding DNA: TGTGCCAGCAGCGCGACAGGGAGGTTCGGCTACACCTTC. As protein: CASSATGRFGYTF.

The V and J genes are TRBV7-2 and TRBJ2-7, with TRBD2 identical over 7 bases. Trimming cost V 7 bases and J 3 bases; bases outside gene matches: 9. The CDR3 length is 14 residues. CDR1 is SGHTA and CDR2 is FQGNSA in the germline V gene. CDR3 in amino acids: CASKIGLDNYEQYF. CDR3 bases: TGTGCCAGCAAGATCGGACTAGACAACTACGAGCAGTACTTC. Full variable domain (rest looked up from reference TRBV7-2 and TRBJ2-7): GAGVSQSPSNKVTEKGKDVELRCDPISGHTALYWYRQSLGQGLEFLIYFQGNSAPDKSGLPSDRFSAERTGGSVSTLTIQRTQQEDSAVYLCASKIGLDNYEQYFGPGTRLTVT.

This clone is a singleton in its sample. J is TRBJ2-7 and V is TRBV7-3; a possible D gene is TRBD1 (6 bases). The V gene lost 3 bases and the J gene lost 3 bases, with 12 bases spanning the gap. The CDR3 runs 14 residues. In germline, CDR1 is SGHTA, CDR2 FQGTGA. The CDR3 region is CASSFTDSIYEQYF. The DNA of the CDR3 is TGTGCCAGCAGCTTCACGGACAGCATCTACGAGCAGTACTTC.

CDR3 residues: CASSFGSGFYTGELFF. CDR3 DNA sequence: TGTGCCAGCAGCTTTGGTAGCGGGTTTTACACCGGGGAGCTGTTTTTT. The gene calls are TRBV7-9 and TRBJ2-2, with 7 bases matching TRBD2. The CDR3 is made up of 16 amino acids. V lost 3 bases and J lost 3; bases outside the gene matches: 7. CDR1 SEHNR and CDR2 FQNEAQ come from the germline V gene (reference sequence).

The chain is built from TRBV5-1 and TRBJ2-1; 7 nucleotides agree with TRBD2. Trimming took 6 bases from V and 0 from J; bases not matched to a gene: 3. The CDR3 is made up of 14 amino acids. Germline V CDR1 and CDR2: SGHRS, YFSETQ. This chain's CDR3 is CASKGGDSYNEQFF. DNA for the CDR3: TGCGCCAGCAAGGGAGGGGACTCCTACAATGAGCAGTTCTTC.

This clone was recorded a few times. The chain employs TRBV9 and TRBJ2-1; TRBD2 is a possible D gene (6 bases). The CDR3 has 11 amino acids. Trimming removed 3 bases from V and 9 bases from J, with 7 bases in between. Germline V CDR1 and CDR2: SGDLS, YYNGEE. In DNA form, the CDR3 reads TGTGCCAGCAGCGCAGCGGGTGAGCAGTTCTTC. Encoded protein: CASSAAGEQFF.

J is TRBJ1-2 and V is TRBV7-2, with TRBD1 matching over 8 bases. CDR3 length: 16 amino acids. The junction had 13 bases not matched to a gene; V was cut back by 4 bases and J by 6 bases. Per the germline V gene, CDR1 is SGHTA and CDR2 is FQGNSA. CDR3 nucleotide sequence: TGTGCCAGCAGCTCGAGCCGGGACAGGAAAGGAGATGGCTACACCTTC. Encoded protein: CASSSSRDRKGDGYTF.

The chain combines TRBV2 with TRBJ2-7; 8 bases map to TRBD1. The germline V gene has CDR1 SNHLY and CDR2 FYNNEI. The CDR3 runs to 16 residues. V shed 3 bases, J shed 4 bases, and the junction held 11 bases outside the gene matches. The CDR3 DNA sequence: TGTGCCAGCAGTGATCCCCGAGGACAGGGTCATTACGAGCAGTACTTC. This translates into CASSDPRGQGHYEQYF.

This clone was seen only once. The chain couples TRBV4-3 to TRBJ2-3; 7 bases fit TRBD2. CDR3 length: 18 amino acids. The germline V gene has CDR1 LGHNA and CDR2 YSLEER. The junction had 10 bases not matched to a gene; V was cut back by 1 base and J by 0 bases. The CDR3 DNA follows: TGCGCCAGCAGCCAAGTGATTGGGTTTAGCGGGAGCACAGATACGCAGTATTTT. It specifies CASSQVIGFSGSTDTQYF.

The chain is built from TRBV5-1 and TRBJ2-3; D perhaps matches TRBD1 (5 bases). CDR1 is SGHRS, CDR2 YFSETQ, per germline. The CDR3 is made up of 12 amino acids. Trimming removed 4 bases from V and 7 bases from J, with 10 bases in between. CDR3 protein: CASSLDTYTQYF. In DNA, the CDR3 is TGCGCCAGCAGCCTGGACACTTATACGCAGTATTTT. The whole variable domain, remainder taken from reference TRBV5-1 and TRBJ2-3, is KAGVTQTPRYLIKTRGQQVTLSCSPISGHRSVSWYQQTPGQGLQFLFEYFSETQRNKGNFPGRFSGRQFSNSRSEMNVSTLELGDSALYLCASSLDTYTQYFGPGTRLTVL.

CDR3 sequence: CAWDVAGGRPDTQYF. The CDR3 bases are TGTGCCTGGGACGTAGCGGGAGGTCGGCCAGATACGCAGTATTTT. The rearrangement uses TRBV30 and TRBJ2-3; 10 nucleotides align to TRBD2. The V gene end was trimmed by 5 bases and the J gene end by 4 bases; junction bases not matched to a gene: 9. The CDR3 has 15 amino acids. Germline CDR1 and CDR2: GTSNPN and SVGIG (reference sequence).

In this sample, this clone turned up a few times. The rearrangement joins TRBV5-4 to TRBJ1-5; D ambiguous. The CDR3 contains 14 residues. Trimming left V 0 bases short and J 5 bases short, with 9 bases between. Germline V lookup: CDR1 SGHNT, CDR2 YYREEE (reference sequence). The CDR3 region is CASSLAGEDQPQHF. In DNA, the CDR3 is TGTGCCAGCAGCTTGGCGGGAGAAGATCAGCCCCAGCATTTT.

CDR3 amino acids: CASTRTGGNEKLFF. CDR3 in DNA: TGTGCCAGTACTCGGACAGGAGGGAATGAAAAACTGTTTTTT. The rearrangement links TRBV19 to TRBJ1-4; 7 positions agree with TRBD1. The J segment lost 5 bases and the V segment lost 7 bases, leaving 7 bases of the junction unmatched. CDR3 length: 14 residues. Germline V CDR1 and CDR2: LNHDA, SQIVND (reference sequence).

The chain joins TRBV4-1 to TRBJ2-7; a possible D gene is TRBD2 (5 bases). CDR3 size: 13 residues. From germline, CDR1 is MGHRA and CDR2 YSYEKL. The germline V and J ends were trimmed by 1 base and 5 bases, with 9 bases remaining between them. The chain's CDR3 is CASSQVATNEQYF. The CDR3, as DNA: TGCGCCAGCAGCCAAGTGGCGACTAACGAGCAGTACTTC.